This T cell receptor beta chain came from a study of OX40 agonist ivuxolimab in advanced cancers. The germline V gene has CDR1 SGHAT and CDR2 FQNNGV. This CDR3 has 19 amino acids. V lost 1 base, J lost 5 bases, and 17 bases stayed unmatched. This clone was found once. Clones were read by immunoSEQ multiplex PCR, and TCRdb kept only the in-frame ones, dropping some. The table shows approximately 76,000 clones, with about 94% occurring only once. This chain uses TRBV11-2 with TRBJ2-7; 10 bases match TRBD1. The receptor was isolated from an adult with an advanced solid tumor such as melanoma, head and neck, liver or kidney cancer. The material sequenced was CD4+ or CD8+ T cells sorted from blood, taken in a trial of the OX40 agonist ivuxolimab. The CDR3 bases are TGTGCCAGCAGCTTAGTGACCTACTCCGGGACAGGGGAAACGGACGAGCAGTACTTC. Its translation is CASSLVTYSGTGETDEQYF.